The next 12 T cell receptor beta chains were all read from a single sample in a study of blood T cell repertoires in COVID-19. The method was immunoSEQ multiplex PCR; TCRdb's version includes in-frame clones alone and lacks a portion of them. This table has around 200,000 clones, around 79% appearing once. Sequenced input: peripheral blood. The receptors come from a woman aged 40-49 years with COVID-19, enrolled during active disease.

The chain combines TRBV11-2 with TRBJ2-3; D perhaps matches TRBD1 (6 bases). Germline assignment: CDR1 SGHAT and CDR2 FQNNGV. CDR3 size: 15 residues. V was trimmed by 7 bases and J by 3 bases, leaving 17 bases between them. The CDR3 is CASTFTGYETDTQYF. The CDR3 region has the DNA TGTGCCAGCACCTTTACAGGGTACGAGACAGATACGCAGTATTTT.

The chain carries TRBV7-2 and TRBJ2-3; no definite D call. Deletions cut 2 bases from V and 4 bases from J, with 7 bases between. Germline assignment: CDR1 SGHTA and CDR2 FQGNSA. This CDR3 region has 13 residues. Written as DNA, the CDR3 is TGTGCCAGCAGCTTATTTATTTCAGATACGCAGTATTTT. It codes for CASSLFISDTQYF.

V gene TRBV4-1 combines with J gene TRBJ2-7; tentative D call: TRBD1 (6 bases). The CDR3 has 16 amino acids. CDR1 is MGHRA, CDR2 YSYEKL, per germline. With 4 bases removed from V and 4 bases from J, the gap between germline ends came to 20 bases. As DNA, the CDR3 is TGCGCCAGCAGCCCATGGACCGGGACAAGAATTTACGAGCAGTACTTC. It encodes CASSPWTGTRIYEQYF.

This chain connects TRBV5-5 to TRBJ1-1; 7 bases align to TRBD1. The junction had 15 bases not matched to a gene; V was cut back by 2 bases and J by 2 bases. There are 18 residues in the CDR3. CDR1 is SGHKS, CDR2 YYEKEE, per germline (reference sequence). The CDR3 is CASSFLSPSGTANTEAFF. In DNA, the CDR3 is TGTGCCAGCAGCTTCCTGTCCCCGTCCGGGACAGCCAACACTGAAGCTTTCTTT.

The chain joins TRBV7-2 to TRBJ2-3; TRBD2 matches 14 bases. The germline V gene encodes CDR1 SGHTA and CDR2 FQGNSA. The trim removed 5 bases at V and 14 bases at J, leaving 9 bases unmatched. The CDR3 runs to 14 residues. In nucleotides, the CDR3 is TGTGCCAGCAGCCCCCACGGACTAGCGGGAGGTTTGTATTTT. This translates into CASSPHGLAGGLYF.

This rearrangement joins TRBV30 to TRBJ2-7, with 8 bases identical to TRBD2. Germline V gene lookup returns CDR1 GTSNPN and CDR2 SVGIG (reference sequence). The CDR3 sequence is 14 residues long. J was trimmed by 13 bases and V by 4 bases; bases with no gene match: 18. The CDR3 nucleotides read TGTGCCTGGACCAATCGTAGCCCGGGAGGGCCCCCTTACTTC. Translation: CAWTNRSPGGPPYF. Full variable domain (remainder filled in from reference TRBV30 and TRBJ2-7): SQTIHQWPATLVQPVGSPLSLECTVEGTSNPNLYWYRQAAGRGLQLLFYSVGIGQISSEVPQNLSASRPQDRQFILSSKKLLLSDSGFYLCAWTNRSPGGPPYFGPGTRLTVT.

This clone was detected a few times. This chain links TRBV3-1 (or the pseudogene TRBV3-2) with TRBJ2-7; D is ambiguous. Germline assignment: CDR1 LGHDT and CDR2 YNNKEL (reference sequence). The CDR3 consists of 12 residues. The germline V and J ends were trimmed by 0 bases and 7 bases, with 7 bases remaining between them. Written as DNA, the CDR3 is TGTGCCAGCAGCCAAGATCTGCGGGAGCAGTACTTC. Its protein is CASSQDLREQYF.

The gene calls are TRBV30 and TRBJ1-1; 7 bases are shared with TRBD1. The germline CDR1 and CDR2 sequences are GTSNPN and SVGIG (reference sequence). Trimming took 1 base from V and 0 from J; bases not matched to a gene: 8. The CDR3 contains 16 residues. CDR3 DNA sequence: TGTGCCTGGAGTGGGGTGGCAGGGGGGATGAACACTGAAGCTTTCTTT. Amino acid sequence: CAWSGVAGGMNTEAFF.

The genes are TRBV7-8 and TRBJ2-7; 10 bases agree with TRBD1. CDR1 and CDR2 from the germline V gene are SGHVS and FQNEAQ. CDR3 length: 15 amino acids. Trimming removed 1 base from V and 2 bases from J; junction bases left unmatched: 2. CDR3 DNA: TGTGCCAGCAGCTTAGGTGGGACAGGGGCCTACGAGCAGTACTTC. It codes for CASSLGGTGAYEQYF.

The chain joins TRBV7-9 to TRBJ2-3, with 12 bases matching TRBD1. Trimming at V came to 1 base and at J to 3 bases, leaving 8 bases not matched to a gene. This CDR3 contains 18 residues. The germline V gene has CDR1 SEHNR and CDR2 FQNEAQ (reference sequence). CDR3 loop: CASSLGWGTGGGTDTQYF. The CDR3 nucleotides are TGTGCCAGCAGCTTAGGTTGGGGGACAGGGGGCGGAACAGATACGCAGTATTTT.

V usage is TRBV30 and J usage is TRBJ2-7; D is unclear. The V gene's germline CDR1 is GTSNPN and CDR2 SVGIG (reference sequence). Deletions cut 6 bases from V and 3 bases from J, with 15 bases between. This CDR3 contains 13 residues. The CDR3 region has the DNA TGTGCCTGCGTAACAGTATCTCGCTACGAGCAGTACTTC. Amino acids: CACVTVSRYEQYF.

This clone was counted only a few times. This chain connects TRBV27 to TRBJ1-1; the D is unclear. This CDR3 has 14 amino acids. Trimming pared 0 bases from V and 1 base from J, leaving 6 bases between. In germline, CDR1 is MNHEY, CDR2 SMNVEV (reference sequence). The chain's CDR3 is CASSLSRGNTEAFF. CDR3 DNA: TGTGCCAGCAGTTTATCCCGAGGGAACACTGAAGCTTTCTTT.